The rows below give T cell receptor beta chains drawn from one sample of a study of CD8 T cells in ankylosing spondylitis. Each CDR3 protein gets one entry after TCRdb re-called the 5' RACE reads with MiXCR. The sample consists of roughly 440,000 distinct CDR3 sequences, under 20% of them appearing once. Sequenced material: blood, either unsorted or a sorted T cell fraction (not recorded which). The receptors stem from a male donor with ankylosing spondylitis. The CDR3 runs from the conserved cysteine through the conserved F or W. Fields, in order: clone size, J gene, D gene, V gene, CDR3 DNA, CDR3 protein. The D gene is left open where the match is weak. Expanded clones get a size class; other rows say once, few or many, or leave the size out.

>few|TRBJ2-1|TRBD2|TRBV6-5
TGTGCCAGCAGTTACGGCGGGGGGGCCGTTAATGAGCAGTTCTTC
CASSYGGGAVNEQFF
>many|TRBJ2-1|TRBD2|TRBV5-1
TGCGCCAGCAGCAGACTAGCGGGAAGCAATGAGCAGTTCTTC
CASSRLAGSNEQFF
>few|TRBJ1-4|-|TRBV20-1
TGCAGTGCTTTCGAAGTGGAAAAACTGTTTTTT
CSAFEVEKLFF
>-|TRBJ2-4|-|TRBV5-1
TGCGCCAGCAGACGAAGACAGATGGATCTAGCCAAAAACATTCAGTACTTC
CASRRRQMDLAKNIQYF
>-|TRBJ2-3|-|TRBV7-2
TGTGCCAGCAGCTACAAAGGTCCGCAGTATTTT
CASSYKGPQYF
>-|TRBJ1-5|-|TRBV6-1
TGTGCCAGCAGTGATGGGCGGGTCGGCAATCAGCCCCAGCATTTT
CASSDGRVGNQPQHF
>many|TRBJ2-1|TRBD2|TRBV9
TGTGCCAGCAGCCCTACCGGACTAGCGGGAGTTATTGAGCAGTTCTTC
CASSPTGLAGVIEQFF
>-|TRBJ2-1|TRBD2|TRBV7-9
TGTGCCAGCAGCGGGAGCGGGAGCTCCTACAATGAGCAGTTCTTC
CASSGSGSSYNEQFF
>-|TRBJ1-2|-|TRBV29-1
TGCAGCGTTGAATCTAGCGGACCCCAAGAGGATGGCTACACCTTC
CSVESSGPQEDGYTF
>-|TRBJ2-5|TRBD2|TRBV2
TGTGCCAGCCTACTAGCGGGGGGGAAAGAGACCCAGTACTTC
CASLLAGGKETQYF
>few|TRBJ1-2|-|TRBV7-9
TGTGCCAGCAGCTTCCCCTACCCCGGCGAGGGAGGATATGGCTACACCTTC
CASSFPYPGEGGYGYTF
>-|TRBJ2-3|TRBD2|TRBV11-2
TGTGCCAGCAGCTACGGAATAGCGGGGGGGCTAAATACGCAGTATTTT
CASSYGIAGGLNTQYF
>few|TRBJ2-2|-|TRBV4-2
TGTGCCAGCACCAATCCTAGGACAGATGGGTCACGAGGCACCGGGGAGCTGTTTTTT
CASTNPRTDGSRGTGELFF
>-|TRBJ2-7|TRBD2|TRBV12-3/TRBV12-4
TGTGCCAGCAGTTTAGTGGCGGGGGTGCCCTACGAGCAGTACTTC
CASSLVAGVPYEQYF
>-|TRBJ2-3|-|TRBV28
TGTGCCAGCGGTGCGGGACTTATCACAGATACGCAGTATTTT
CASGAGLITDTQYF
>many|TRBJ2-5|TRBD1|TRBV6-1
TGTGCCAGCACGGACAGGGGATTCGGAGAGACCCAGTACTTC
CASTDRGFGETQYF
>-|TRBJ2-3|TRBD2|TRBV6-5
TGTGCCAGCAGTTACTCATCAGCGGGGGGAGATACGCAGTATTTT
CASSYSSAGGDTQYF
>-|TRBJ2-7|-|TRBV29-1
TGCAGCGTTAGGACGGACCCCTACGAGCAGTACTTC
CSVRTDPYEQYF
>many|TRBJ2-1|-|TRBV12-3/TRBV12-4
TGTGCCAGCACGGATAGCGGAAGCTCCTACAATGAGCAGTTCTTC
CASTDSGSSYNEQFF
>-|TRBJ2-1|TRBD2|TRBV5-1
TGCGCCAGCAGCTTGGCCCTGCGGGAGATCAGCAATGAGCAGTTCTTC
CASSLALREISNEQFF
>many|TRBJ1-1|TRBD1|TRBV5-1
TGCGCCAGCAAGCTTGGGACGGGACAGAAGAACACTGAAGCTTTCTTT
CASKLGTGQKNTEAFF
>-|TRBJ1-1|-|TRBV10-3
TGTGCCATCAGTGAGCCGAACTCAAGGATGAACACTGAAGCTTTCTTT
CAISEPNSRMNTEAFF
>few|TRBJ1-2|-|TRBV12-3/TRBV12-4
TGTGCCAGCAGCCCACAGCGGACAGCGCTGAGCTATGGCTACACCTTC
CASSPQRTALSYGYTF
>-|TRBJ2-2|-|TRBV6-1
TGTGCCAGCAAACGGGAGCGGACGAACACCGGGGAGCTGTTTTTT
CASKRERTNTGELFF
>many|TRBJ1-1|-|TRBV29-1
TGCAGCGTAAACTTCAGGGTTGGAGCTTTCTTT
CSVNFRVGAFF
>-|TRBJ2-1|-|TRBV10-1
TGCGCCAGCAGTGAGGGGGGGGGGCCCGTTGGCAATGAGCAGTTCTTC
CASSEGGGPVGNEQFF
>-|TRBJ1-1|-|TRBV6-6
TGTGCCAGCAAGGGTGACACTGAAGCTTTCTTT
CASKGDTEAFF
>few|TRBJ1-1|TRBD1|TRBV7-3
TGTGCCAGCAGCTTCGACAGGGACACTGAAGCTTTCTTT
CASSFDRDTEAFF
>-|TRBJ2-3|-|TRBV29-1
TGCAGCGGCAGGAGAGACACAGATACGCAGTATTTT
CSGRRDTDTQYF
>few|TRBJ2-1|-|TRBV11-2
TGTGCCAGCAGCTCAATACGAGGGGTTTATGAGCAGTTCTTC
CASSSIRGVYEQFF
>-|TRBJ1-5|TRBD1|TRBV5-1
TGCGCCAGCAGCTTAACCGGGACAGGGAAGTTGGGGGGGCAGCCCCAGCATTTT
CASSLTGTGKLGGQPQHF
>-|TRBJ2-3|TRBD2|TRBV20-1
TGCAGTGCTAGTACCTCGGCGGGAGGGGTCACAGATACGCAGTATTTT
CSASTSAGGVTDTQYF
>few|TRBJ1-6|-|TRBV7-2
TGTGCCAGCAGCTTAAATACCGCCGCTAGTTCACCCCTCCACTTT
CASSLNTAASSPLHF
>many|TRBJ2-1|TRBD2|TRBV15
TGTGCCACCAGCAGGGGACTAGTCAATGAGCAGTTCTTC
CATSRGLVNEQFF
>-|TRBJ2-7|TRBD2|TRBV5-6
TGTGCCAGCAGCTGGGAGGGGAAGCAGTACTTC
CASSWEGKQYF
>once|TRBJ1-3|-|TRBV2
TGTGCCAGCAGGGAAGGGGTATGGGAAAAGAGTACTGGAAACACCATATATTTT
CASREGVWEKSTGNTIYF
>medium-sized|TRBJ1-1|-|TRBV29-1
TGCAGCGGTGGACTTATGAACACTGAAGCTTTCTTT
CSGGLMNTEAFF
>-|TRBJ2-1|-|TRBV14
TGTGCCAGCAGCCCCGGACGGGCCCCCTACAATGAGCAGTTCTTC
CASSPGRAPYNEQFF
>-|TRBJ1-6|-|TRBV2
TGTGCCAGCAGGAGGGCGCAGAATAATTCACCCCTCCACTTT
CASRRAQNNSPLHF
>-|TRBJ2-1|TRBD1|TRBV7-2
TGTGCCAGCAGTCTGGGCCGGACAGGGATTTACAATGAGCAGTTCTTC
CASSLGRTGIYNEQFF
>-|TRBJ1-5|TRBD1|TRBV5-1
TGCGCCAGCAGGAACGGGACAGGCCGCAATCAGCCCCAGCATTTT
CASRNGTGRNQPQHF
>-|TRBJ1-2|-|TRBV7-9
TGTGCCAGCAGCGCCTCTGGGGGGCAAGGCTATGGCTACACCTTC
CASSASGGQGYGYTF
>-|TRBJ2-1|-|TRBV6-5
TGTGCCAGCAGTTACCCGAAGCGTAATGAGCAGTTCTTC
CASSYPKRNEQFF